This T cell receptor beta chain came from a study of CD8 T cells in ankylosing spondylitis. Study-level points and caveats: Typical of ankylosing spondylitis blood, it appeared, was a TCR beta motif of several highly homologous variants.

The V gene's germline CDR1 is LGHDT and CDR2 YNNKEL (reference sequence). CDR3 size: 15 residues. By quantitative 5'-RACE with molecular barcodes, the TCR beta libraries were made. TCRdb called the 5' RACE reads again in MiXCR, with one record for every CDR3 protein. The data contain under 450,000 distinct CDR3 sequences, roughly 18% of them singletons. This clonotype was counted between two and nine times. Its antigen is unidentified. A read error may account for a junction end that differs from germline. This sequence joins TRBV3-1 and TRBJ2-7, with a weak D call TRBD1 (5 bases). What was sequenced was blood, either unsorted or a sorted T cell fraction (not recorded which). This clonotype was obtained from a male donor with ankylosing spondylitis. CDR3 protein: CASRQEGTGKNEQYF. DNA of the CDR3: TGTGCCAGCAGACAAGAAGGCACAGGAAAAAACGAGCAGTACTTC.